The 19 T cell receptor beta chains reported below all come from one sample, sequenced in a study of T cells in Graves' hyperthyroidism and ophthalmopathy. TCR beta CDR3 regions were amplified from RNA. Carried out on the TCR CDR3, a first-round RT-PCR used the HTBI primer set. TCRdb passed the multiplex PCR reads through MiXCR, listing each CDR3 protein once. The table lists under 400,000 distinct CDR3 sequences, 11% to 15% of them singletons. The sequenced sample consisted of blood. These receptors were obtained from a woman aged 55-70 years with Graves' hyperthyroidism.

In its sample, this clonotype was seen many times. CDR3 amino acids: CASTKTNSGGYTQYF. The CDR3 nucleotides read TGTGCCAGCACCAAGACCAACAGCGGGGGCTATACGCAGTATTTT. The genes are TRBV12-3 or TRBV12-4 and TRBJ2-3; 8 bases fit TRBD2. V dropped 7 bases and J dropped 7; count of bases not matched to a gene: 13. The CDR3 has 15 residues.

This clonotype has a count of ten or more. The chain combines TRBV10-3 with TRBJ2-3; D is unclear. The V gene lost 2 bases and the J gene lost 0 bases, with 3 bases spanning the gap. The CDR3 loop spans 13 amino acids. The germline CDR1 and CDR2 sequences are ENHRY and SYGVKD. CDR3 nucleotides: TGTGCCATCAGTGAGGCTAGCACAGATACGCAGTATTTT. Residues: CAISEASTDTQYF.

The table lists this clonotype with a few counts. This chain links TRBV3-1 with TRBJ2-3; 8 bases fit TRBD2. V lost 4 bases and J lost 5; bases outside the gene matches: 17. Germline V CDR1 and CDR2: LGHDT, YNNKEL (reference sequence). The CDR3 contains 18 residues. The CDR3 DNA is TGTGCCAGCAGCCCCCGACAGACTAGCGCTCTTGGGGGAGATACGCAGTATTTT. It yields the protein CASSPRQTSALGGDTQYF.

This clonotype has a count of ten or more. The chain uses TRBV11-2 and TRBJ2-7; D is unclear. This CDR3 is 13 amino acids long. V dropped 0 bases and J dropped 6 bases, with 9 bases sitting between them. The germline gives CDR1 SGHAT, CDR2 FQNNGV. CDR3 region: CASSLENSGEQYF. DNA of the CDR3: TGTGCCAGCAGCTTAGAGAATTCGGGCGAGCAGTACTTC.

The gene calls are TRBV5-1 and TRBJ2-1; possible D gene TRBD2, 5 bases. This CDR3 has 13 amino acids. V was shortened by 6 bases and J by 1 base, with 8 bases between the two germline ends. Germline CDR1 and CDR2: SGHRS and YFSETQ. CDR3 DNA: TGCGCCAGCACCGGGGAATCCTACAATGAGCAGTTCTTC. It codes for CASTGESYNEQFF.

In its sample, this clonotype was seen once. A junction end diverges from the germline sequence, so it may reflect a read error. The chain employs TRBV7-9 and TRBJ2-7, with a possible D match to TRBD2 (6 bases). This CDR3 is built from 15 residues. Germline CDR1 reads SEHNR; CDR2 reads FQNEAQ (reference sequence). CDR3 region: CAGSARTNPDYEQYF. The CDR3 DNA follows: TGTGCCGGCAGCGCCCGGACTAATCCAGATTACGAGCAGTACTTC.

Details on this clonotype: With a much larger clone just one base away, this may be a read error. The V call is TRBV30, the J call TRBJ1-1; D may be TRBD1 (5 bases). The length of the CDR3 is 13 residues. Germline CDR1 is GTSNPN and CDR2 is SVGIG (reference sequence). The V end lost 8 bases, the J end lost 4 bases, and 17 bases lay between the germline ends. CDR3 region: CAAVGGAGTEAFF. The CDR3 DNA reads TGTGCCGCCGTGGGGGGAGCGGGCACTGAAGCTTTCTTT.

The chain uses TRBV7-9 and TRBJ1-6; TRBD1 matches at 8 bases. This CDR3 spans 15 amino acids. Germline CDR1 SEHNR, CDR2 FQNEAQ (reference sequence). The junction had 7 bases not matched to a gene; V was cut back by 5 bases and J by 7 bases. The CDR3, as DNA: TGTGCCAGCAGCATACAGGGGGAGATAAATTCACCCCTCCACTTT. This codes for CASSIQGEINSPLHF.

At least ten counts were recorded for this clonotype. CDR3 loop: CSVETVNYEQYF. As DNA, the CDR3 is TGCAGCGTTGAAACCGTTAACTACGAGCAGTACTTC. V usage is TRBV29-1 and J usage is TRBJ2-7; D not resolved. There are 12 residues in the CDR3. Between the trimmed V and J ends, which lost 2 bases and 3 bases, there was a span of 8 bases. The germline V gene has CDR1 SQVTM and CDR2 ANQGSEA.

This clonotype showed up just a few times. This chain joins TRBV11-2 and TRBJ2-1; D may be TRBD1 (6 bases). The V gene's germline CDR1 is SGHAT and CDR2 FQNNGV. The CDR3 covers 15 residues. Trimming left V 5 bases short and J 2 bases short, with 13 bases between. CDR3 nucleotide sequence: TGTGCCAGCAGCCAGGGGAGCAAAGCCTACAATGAGCAGTTCTTC. Translated: CASSQGSKAYNEQFF.

This clonotype occurred a few times. Possible read error: a much larger clone is one base away. DNA for the CDR3: TGTGCCAACGGGGTAGGGGACGGGAACTATGGCTACACCTTC. Encoded protein: CANGVGDGNYGYTF. The chain recombines TRBV2 with TRBJ1-2, with D tentatively TRBD1 (5 bases). The V gene's germline CDR1 is SNHLY and CDR2 FYNNEI. With 10 bases removed from V and 2 bases from J, the gap between germline ends came to 17 bases. CDR3 size: 14 residues.

This clonotype came up many times. This rearrangement joins TRBV3-1 to TRBJ1-3, with D hard to call. The CDR3 sequence is 14 residues long. Germline V gives CDR1 LGHDT, CDR2 YNNKEL (reference sequence). With 3 bases removed from V and 1 base from J, the gap between germline ends came to 7 bases. As DNA, the CDR3 is TGTGCCAGCAGCCATGCCGCTTCTGGAAACACCATATATTTT. Translated, it gives CASSHAASGNTIYF.

At least ten counts were recorded for this clonotype. J is TRBJ2-1 and V is TRBV11-2; 9 nucleotides match TRBD2. V was pared by 5 bases and J by 10 bases, with 6 bases of the junction left unmatched. CDR1 SGHAT and CDR2 FQNNGV come from the germline V gene. The CDR3 sequence is 13 residues long. This CDR3 is CASSVGTSLEQFF. The CDR3 nucleotides are TGTGCCAGCAGCGTTGGGACTAGCCTAGAGCAGTTCTTC.

Many counts were recorded for this clonotype. This chain connects TRBV12-3 or TRBV12-4 to TRBJ2-7; 9 bases map to TRBD1. Trimming cost V 2 bases and J 6 bases; bases outside gene matches: 5. The CDR3 sequence is 14 residues long. The CDR3 here is CASSLKQGAREQYF. Written as DNA, the CDR3 is TGTGCCAGCAGTTTAAAACAGGGGGCTCGCGAGCAGTACTTC.

In its sample, this clonotype was seen many times. This rearrangement joins TRBV12-3 or TRBV12-4 to TRBJ2-1; D is possibly TRBD2 (5 bases). The V end was cut by 6 bases, the J end by 9 bases, with 12 bases between. The CDR3 runs 12 residues. CDR3 amino acids: CASSRTRIEQFF. CDR3 nucleotides: TGTGCCAGCAGCCGAACTAGAATTGAGCAGTTCTTC.

This clonotype came up many times. The V gene is TRBV12-3 or TRBV12-4, the J gene TRBJ2-1, with no clear D. This CDR3 contains 16 residues. V lost 5 bases and J 2 bases, leaving 16 bases between the germline ends. The CDR3 loop is CASSASVGVAYNEQFF. CDR3 sequence (DNA): TGTGCCAGCAGTGCGTCCGTTGGGGTCGCCTACAATGAGCAGTTCTTC.

The sample holds many counts of this clonotype. The chain combines TRBV15 with TRBJ2-1; the D is unclear. Germline values: CDR1 LNHNV, CDR2 YYDKDF (reference sequence). The CDR3 is 19 residues long. V was shortened by 0 bases and J by 0 bases, with 18 bases between the two germline ends. Here the CDR3 DNA reads TGTGCCACCAGCAGAGATCCCTTGCGGTGGGCTAGCTCCTACAATGAGCAGTTCTTC. It yields the protein CATSRDPLRWASSYNEQFF.

The chain carries TRBV11-2 and TRBJ1-1; D might be TRBD1 (5 bases). The CDR3 length is 17 residues. Germline V lookup: CDR1 SGHAT, CDR2 FQNNGV. The ends were cut back, 5 bases at V and 5 bases at J, with 24 bases in the middle. The CDR3 nucleotides are TGTGCCAGCAGCAGTTTGGCAGGGAGATTATTATTGACTGAAGCTTTCTTT. This gives the protein CASSSLAGRLLLTEAFF.

This clonotype has at least ten counts. The chain joins TRBV11-2 to TRBJ1-5; 7 bases are a match to TRBD1. Germline CDR1 SGHAT, CDR2 FQNNGV. The CDR3 is made up of 14 amino acids. V lost 2 bases and J lost 5; bases outside the gene matches: 3. CDR3 DNA: TGTGCCAGCAGCTTACGGGACAGCCATCAGCCCCAGCATTTT. Translated: CASSLRDSHQPQHF.